This entry features one TCR beta chain sequence. Stated time point: baseline, week 1 (first vaccination visit). Specified treatment: pre-vaccination baseline after standard-of-care therapy. The donors had new WHO grade 3 or 4 astrocytomas; these were IDH1-mutant and ATRX-lost. The sample belongs to a study of a mutant IDH1 vaccine in newly diagnosed glioma. The assay was immunoSEQ multiplex PCR, and TCRdb's table has in-frame clones only and misses some. This table holds around 63,000 clones, around 90% found once. Germline V gene sequence: CDR1 SGHRS, CDR2 YFSETQ. V lost 5 bases and J lost 0, with 12 bases in between. This CDR3 spans 16 amino acids.

Specimen: PBMCs, collected from a glioma patient treated with radiotherapy, temozolomide or both. The chain joins TRBV5-1 to TRBJ2-6; no reliable D call. The clonotype comes from a man aged 50 to 59 with glioma. The CDR3 is CASRHTDSSGANVLTF. The CDR3 coding sequence is TGCGCCAGCAGGCACACGGATTCCTCTGGGGCCAACGTCCTGACTTTC.